The 19 T cell receptor beta chains presented below share a single source sample, sequenced in a study of T cells in pancreatic ductal adenocarcinoma. Selected pancreatic ductal adenocarcinoma patients had undergone surgery without neoadjuvant therapy. Profiling relied on immunoSEQ multiplex PCR, and the TCRdb table lists in-frame clones only, not all of them. In the table there are more than 85,000 clones, 90% to 95% of which are singletons. The sequenced material came from PBMCs. The receptors were sampled from a human donor with pancreatic ductal adenocarcinoma.

The chain recombines TRBV5-1 with TRBJ2-3; D is ambiguous. V shed 4 bases and J shed 5 bases, with 11 bases lying between them. The CDR3 consists of 13 residues. In germline, CDR1 is SGHRS, CDR2 YFSETQ. CDR3 nucleotide sequence: TGCGCCAGCAGCGATACTTCGGGAGATACGCAGTATTTT. As protein: CASSDTSGDTQYF.

The chain employs TRBV5-4 and TRBJ1-1; D possibly corresponds to TRBD1 (6 bases). The CDR3 extends over 14 amino acids. Germline-derived CDR1 and CDR2 are SGHNT and YYREEE (reference sequence). With 4 bases removed from V and 4 bases from J, the gap between germline ends came to 14 bases. CDR3: CASSPGTTRTEAFF. Written as DNA, the CDR3 is TGTGCCAGCAGCCCGGGGACAACCCGCACTGAAGCTTTCTTT.

This chain links TRBV6-5 with TRBJ2-2; D unclear. CDR1 and CDR2 from the germline V gene are MNHEY and SVGAGI. This CDR3 contains 15 residues. Trimming took off 6 bases at V and 0 bases at J, with 11 bases between the two ends. Here the CDR3 DNA reads TGTGCCAGCAGATTTAACTATGCGAACACCGGGGAGCTGTTTTTT. Protein: CASRFNYANTGELFF.

This sequence joins TRBV14 and TRBJ2-7; D ambiguous. V lost 3 bases and J lost 4, with 10 bases in between. The V gene's germline CDR1 is SGHDN and CDR2 FVKESK. The CDR3 is 13 amino acids. CDR3 loop: CASSQFSPYEQYF. CDR3 coding DNA: TGTGCCAGCAGCCAGTTTTCCCCTTACGAGCAGTACTTC.

The V gene is TRBV11-2, the J gene TRBJ2-3; a weak D match, TRBD1 (5 bases). With 3 bases removed from V and 3 bases from J, the gap between germline ends came to 22 bases. Germline values: CDR1 SGHAT, CDR2 FQNNGV. This CDR3 comprises 18 residues. The CDR3 reads CASSFIRGGPRDTDTQYF. For the CDR3, the DNA is TGTGCCAGCAGCTTCATAAGGGGCGGCCCCAGGGATACAGATACGCAGTATTTT.

This sequence joins TRBV6-5 and TRBJ1-6; 7 positions match TRBD1. The CDR3 totals 14 residues. Unmatched junction bases numbered 10, after V lost 7 bases and J lost 10 bases. Germline V gene data show CDR1 as MNHEY and CDR2 as SVGAGI. In nucleotides, the CDR3 is TGTGCCAGCAATCTCCGGACAGGAAACTCACCCCTCCACTTT. Its translation: CASNLRTGNSPLHF.

This rearrangement joins TRBV6-1 to TRBJ2-7; TRBD2 aligns across 8 bases. Germline V gene data show CDR1 as MNHNS and CDR2 as SASEGT. The CDR3 length is 13 residues. The junction had 4 bases not matched to a gene; V was cut back by 8 bases and J by 1 base. The CDR3 region is CASGPSGSYEQYF. As DNA, the CDR3 is TGTGCCAGCGGACCTAGCGGGTCCTACGAGCAGTACTTC.

V gene TRBV7-2 combines with J gene TRBJ2-3; TRBD2 agrees at 8 bases. The CDR3 runs 16 residues. Germline V gene data show CDR1 as SGHTA and CDR2 as FQGNSA. Trimming cost V 6 bases and J 5 bases; bases outside gene matches: 13. In nucleotides, the CDR3 is TGTGCCAGCAGTCGGGGCTGGACGGGGGGGGAAGATACGCAGTATTTT. Protein product: CASSRGWTGGEDTQYF. The variable domain in full, completed from reference TRBV7-2 and TRBJ2-3, reads GAGVSQSPSNKVTEKGKDVELRCDPISGHTALYWYRQSLGQGLEFLIYFQGNSAPDKSGLPSDRFSAERTGGSVSTLTIQRTQQEDSAVYLCASSRGWTGGEDTQYFGPGTRLTVL.

The chain couples TRBV4-1 to TRBJ2-5; D might be TRBD1 (5 bases). Per the germline V gene, CDR1 is MGHRA and CDR2 is YSYEKL. Trimming removed 3 bases at V and 2 bases at J, with 13 bases between. CDR3 length: 15 residues. For the CDR3, the DNA is TGCGCCAGCAGCCAGGGCGTGACAGTTCAAGAGACCCAGTACTTC. Protein product: CASSQGVTVQETQYF.

This chain uses TRBV6-6 with TRBJ2-7, with TRBD1 identical over 9 bases. The CDR3 runs 13 residues. The germline V gene has CDR1 MNHNY and CDR2 SVGAGI (reference sequence). V was pared by 6 bases and J by 12 bases, with 12 bases of the junction left unmatched. For the CDR3, the DNA is TGTGCCAGCAGCCCGGGACAGGGTGTTTTGTGGTACTTC. Translating it yields CASSPGQGVLWYF.

The chain uses TRBV6-6 and TRBJ2-7, with 7 bases that match TRBD2. Trimming cost V 5 bases and J 0 bases; bases outside gene matches: 10. There are 16 residues in the CDR3. Germline-derived CDR1 and CDR2 are MNHNY and SVGAGI (reference sequence). The CDR3 reads CASSTPLALSSYEQYF. The CDR3 region has the DNA TGTGCCAGCAGTACGCCACTAGCGCTCAGCTCCTACGAGCAGTACTTC.

The J gene is TRBJ1-5, the V gene TRBV28; TRBD1 agrees at 7 bases. This CDR3 has 14 residues. The V gene end was trimmed by 8 bases and the J gene end by 1 base; junction bases not matched to a gene: 5. Germline assignment: CDR1 MDHEN and CDR2 SYDVKM. DNA for the CDR3: TGTGCCAGCCGGACAGGAGGGAGCAATCAGCCCCAGCATTTT. Protein sequence: CASRTGGSNQPQHF.

V usage is TRBV23-1 and J usage is TRBJ2-5; TRBD1 aligns across 11 bases. Being an ORF, TRBV23-1 has a function that is uncertain. The CDR3 loop spans 14 amino acids. V was pared by 8 bases and J by 5 bases, with 7 bases of the junction left unmatched. CDR3 DNA sequence: TGCGCCAGCCGTCCGGGACAGGGGGGCGAGACCCAGTACTTC. Protein product: CASRPGQGGETQYF.

The rearrangement joins TRBV20-1 to TRBJ2-2; D remains unclear. V gave up 8 bases and J gave up 0 bases, with 4 bases separating them. This CDR3 contains 11 residues. Per the germline V gene, CDR1 is DFQATT and CDR2 is SNEGSKA (reference sequence). DNA of the CDR3: TGCAGTCAGACGAACACCGGGGAGCTGTTTTTT. It specifies CSQTNTGELFF.

The V and J genes are TRBV19 and TRBJ2-1; no firm D call. This CDR3 is 11 amino acids long. The germline CDR1 and CDR2 sequences are LNHDA and SQIVND (reference sequence). V lost 5 bases to trimming and J lost 8 bases, with 7 bases between them. The CDR3, as DNA: TGTGCCAGTAGTCATGTCCATGAGCAGTTCTTC. Translation gives CASSHVHEQFF.

This rearrangement joins TRBV30 to TRBJ2-7; a weak D match, TRBD2 (5 bases). The CDR3 is 15 amino acids. Deletions cut 0 bases from V and 0 bases from J, with 12 bases between. The germline CDR1 and CDR2 sequences are GTSNPN and SVGIG (reference sequence). The CDR3 region is CAWSVVSESSYEQYF. As DNA, the CDR3 is TGTGCCTGGAGTGTGGTTAGCGAGAGCTCCTACGAGCAGTACTTC.

The table lists this clone with a few counts. CDR3 in DNA: TGTGCCAGCAGCCCAGAGGTTGCGGGAGGGTCACGGGCAGATACGCAGTATTTT. This translates into CASSPEVAGGSRADTQYF. The rearrangement joins TRBV7-6 to TRBJ2-3; 9 bases fit TRBD2. Germline V CDR1 and CDR2: SGHVS, FNYEAQ. Trimming cost V 5 bases and J 4 bases; bases outside gene matches: 16. This CDR3 spans 18 amino acids.

The chain carries TRBV7-3 and TRBJ1-2; maybe TRBD1 (6 bases). Trimming removed 6 bases at V and 2 bases at J, with 10 bases between. Germline V gene lookup returns CDR1 SGHTA and CDR2 FQGTGA. This CDR3 spans 13 amino acids. DNA of the CDR3: TGTGCCAGCAGACTCGACAGGAACTATGGCTACACCTTC. It translates to CASRLDRNYGYTF. Full variable domain (rest looked up from reference TRBV7-3 and TRBJ1-2): GAGVSQTPSNKVTEKGKYVELRCDPISGHTALYWYRQSLGQGPEFLIYFQGTGAADDSGLPNDRFFAVRPEGSVSTLKIQRTERGDSAVYLCASRLDRNYGYTFGSGTRLTVV.

This chain links TRBV19 with TRBJ2-1; 9 nucleotides agree with TRBD2. J was trimmed by 3 bases and V by 3 bases; bases with no gene match: 3. Germline V gene data show CDR1 as LNHDA and CDR2 as SQIVND (reference sequence). This CDR3 contains 15 residues. CDR3 region: CASSMGSGSYNEQFF. CDR3 bases: TGTGCCAGTAGTATGGGTAGCGGGAGCTACAATGAGCAGTTCTTC.